This TCR beta chain was obtained from a study of blood T cell repertoires in COVID-19. Across the study: The United States, Italy and Spain provided the acute and convalescent COVID-19 samples. Nucleic acid was either cDNA or gDNA, and it came from T cells, B-cell-depleted T cells, or PBMCs.

V shed 4 bases and J 0 bases; nucleotides not matched to a gene: 4. The CDR3 sequence is 16 residues long. CDR1 and CDR2 from the germline V gene are SGDLS and YYNGEE. The repertoire was sequenced with immunoSEQ multiplex PCR; TCRdb's copy has only in-frame clones and lacks some. Found here are about 190,000 clones, approximately 78% of them singletons; the top ten hold approximately 10%. The rearrangement links TRBV9 to TRBJ2-3; 11 positions match TRBD2. The sequenced material came from peripheral blood. The sequence was obtained from a woman of 80 years or more with COVID-19, enrolled during active disease. CDR3 loop: CASSTGLAASTDTQYF. As DNA, the CDR3 is TGTGCCAGCAGCACGGGACTAGCGGCTAGCACAGATACGCAGTATTTT.